This T cell receptor beta chain was profiled in a study of human T cells and chemical hapten exposure. For the study at large: TCR yields differed between samples (mainly from small differences in pooled library volume).

Time point noted: patch test 1, 2 weeks after DPC sensitization. As for treatment: therapeutic diphenylcyclopropenone sensitization with weekly scalp DPC. Blood collection took place prior to placing each patch test. TCRdb used MiXCR to reprocess the RACE reads, holding one entry per CDR3 protein. The sample lists some 340,000 distinct CDR3 sequences, around 7% occurring once. The receptor comes from a woman between 18 and 29 years old with alopecia areata. Some clones in this sample may be carry-over from other donors' samples. Source: whole blood, taken in connection with sensitization to the hapten diphenylcyclopropenone (DPC).

CDR3 residues: CASSYSGSTGKYYGYTF. As DNA, the CDR3 is TGTGCCAGCAGTTACTCCGGGAGTACAGGGAAGTACTATGGCTACACCTTC. V is TRBV6-5 and J is TRBJ1-2, with D perhaps TRBD1 (6 bases). The CDR3 is made up of 17 amino acids. Trimming removed 0 bases at V and 3 bases at J, with 17 bases between. Germline V gene lookup returns CDR1 MNHEY and CDR2 SVGAGI.